This TCR beta chain was identified during a study of T cells in localized non-small cell lung cancer. Study outcomes and limitations: Appearances in adjacent lung were noted for a median 57 of the top 100 tumor clones.

This CDR3 is built from 13 residues. Germline V CDR1 and CDR2: ENHRY, SYGVKD. V dropped 2 bases and J dropped 3 bases, with 7 bases sitting between them. This table comes from immunoSEQ multiplex PCR, and its TCRdb copy is limited to in-frame clones, with some not included. The sample lists tens of thousands of clones, around nine tenths occurring once. Regarding this clone: Its antigen is unknown.

The input for sequencing was PBMCs, taken before any cancer treatment. The clonotype originates from a man aged 40 to 75 with stage II squamous cell lung carcinoma. The genes are TRBV10-3 and TRBJ1-1; a possible D gene is TRBD1 (6 bases). The CDR3 bases are TGTGCCATCAGTGAGGGGGGCCACACTGAAGCTTTCTTT. As protein: CAISEGGHTEAFF.